These 18 T cell receptor beta chains were sequenced from one sample in a study of cytomegalovirus exposure and HLA in healthy donors (dated by TCRdb to the late 2010s). The method was the immunoSEQ multiplex PCR assay. TCRdb limited this immuneACCESS table to in-frame rearrangements with V and J called. A share of clones is missing; checked studies link under half to unresolved V genes, and the rest is unexplained. This sample has approximately 260,000 clones in its table, and approximately 86% of those were observed once. The ten largest clones capture about 1% of the sample. Sequencing input: PBMCs. All receptors derive from a woman under 30 in good health and CMV-seronegative.

The chain uses TRBV5-1 and TRBJ2-1; 10 bases agree with TRBD2. With 4 bases clipped from V and 5 bases from J, the junction kept 6 bases outside the gene matches. Germline CDR1 is SGHRS and CDR2 is YFSETQ. CDR3 length: 15 amino acids. DNA for the CDR3: TGCGCCAGCAGCGGGATAGCGGGGGGTAACAATGAGCAGTTCTTC. Translation: CASSGIAGGNNEQFF. Full variable domain (missing parts from reference TRBV5-1 and TRBJ2-1): KAGVTQTPRYLIKTRGQQVTLSCSPISGHRSVSWYQQTPGQGLQFLFEYFSETQRNKGNFPGRFSGRQFSNSRSEMNVSTLELGDSALYLCASSGIAGGNNEQFFGPGTRLTVL.

With regard to this clone: Other DNA sequences in this sample translate to the same CDR3. The rearrangement uses TRBV27 and TRBJ1-1; D call uncertain. V was shortened by 3 bases and J by 4 bases, with 6 bases between the two germline ends. The CDR3 sequence is 12 residues long. Germline V gene sequence: CDR1 MNHEY, CDR2 SMNVEV (reference sequence). As DNA, the CDR3 is TGTGCCAGCAGTTTCCGGGGCACTGAAGCTTTCTTT. It yields the protein CASSFRGTEAFF.

V and J are TRBV27 and TRBJ2-3, with 8 bases lining up with TRBD2. Losses at the gene ends were 10 bases for V and 4 bases for J; bases not matched to a gene: 13. Germline loops: CDR1 MNHEY, CDR2 SMNVEV (reference sequence). The CDR3 extends over 15 amino acids. CDR3 sequence (DNA): TGTGCCACCGTCCCGTTAGCGGGGTCTTCAGATACGCAGTATTTT. Its protein product is CATVPLAGSSDTQYF.

The J gene is TRBJ2-7, the V gene TRBV4-1, with 12 bases matching TRBD2. The germline gives CDR1 MGHRA, CDR2 YSYEKL. This CDR3 region has 16 residues. V trimming: 5 bases; J trimming: 0 bases; junction bases outside the gene matches: 5. The CDR3 DNA follows: TGCGCCAGCAGCTTTGGACTAGCGGGAATCTCCTACGAGCAGTACTTC. It is translated as CASSFGLAGISYEQYF.

This clone has more than one count but fewer than ten. J is TRBJ1-3 and V is TRBV5-5; tentatively, D is TRBD1 (5 bases). Germline V gene sequence: CDR1 SGHKS, CDR2 YYEKEE (reference sequence). The germline V and J ends were trimmed by 3 bases and 4 bases, with 14 bases remaining between them. This CDR3 spans 15 amino acids. The CDR3 sequence is CASSSRRERGNTIYF. The CDR3 region has the DNA TGTGCCAGCAGCTCCCGCAGGGAACGCGGAAACACCATATATTTT. Based on the CDR3 plus reference TRBV5-5 and TRBJ1-3, the full variable domain is DAGVTQSPTHLIKTRGQQVTLRCSPISGHKSVSWYQQVLGQGPQFIFQYYEKEERGRGNFPDRFSARQFPNYSSELNVNALLLGDSALYLCASSSRRERGNTIYFGEGSWLTVV.

J is TRBJ2-7 and V is TRBV7-8; 13 bases fit TRBD2. This CDR3 comprises 14 residues. With V trimmed by 5 bases and J by 3 bases, 1 base remained unmatched. CDR1 and CDR2 (germline): SGHVS, FQNEAQ. CDR3 nucleotide sequence: TGTGCCAGCAGCCGGACTAGCGGGAGCTACGAGCAGTACTTC. Translation gives CASSRTSGSYEQYF.

V is TRBV25-1 and J is TRBJ2-1, with D perhaps matching TRBD2 (6 bases). Trimming took 1 base from V and 8 from J, leaving 15 bases between them. The CDR3 runs 15 residues. The germline CDR1 and CDR2 sequences are MGHDK and SYGVNS. CDR3 nucleotides: TGTGCCAGCAGTGAATTGGAGACTAGTGTCCATGAGCAGTTCTTC. Amino acids: CASSELETSVHEQFF.

The rearrangement links TRBV21-1 to TRBJ1-1; the D segment call TRBD1 is taken from the table without a DNA check. TRBV21-1 is given as a pseudogene. This CDR3 contains 14 residues. CDR3 residues: CASSPRGMNTEAFF. In DNA, the CDR3 is TGTGCCAGCAGCCCTAGGGGGATGAACACTGAAGCTTTCTTT.

For this clone: Other DNA sequences in this sample translate to the same CDR3. This chain uses TRBV29-1 with TRBJ2-5; 10 bases map to TRBD1. The trim removed 6 bases at V and 5 bases at J, leaving 3 bases unmatched. This CDR3 is 12 amino acids long. Germline V lookup: CDR1 SQVTM, CDR2 ANQGSEA. As DNA, the CDR3 is TGCAGCGTCGGGGACAGGGGTGAGACCCAGTACTTC. Its protein is CSVGDRGETQYF.

This clone was counted between two and nine times. V is TRBV7-9 and J is TRBJ1-2; D gene ambiguous. V shed 5 bases and J shed 0 bases, with 13 bases lying between them. CDR1 is SEHNR, CDR2 FQNEAQ, per germline (reference sequence). The length of the CDR3 is 15 residues. CDR3 nucleotide sequence: TGTGCCAGCAGCCCCACTGTGGTCTCTAACTATGGCTACACCTTC. Amino acid sequence: CASSPTVVSNYGYTF.

CDR3 residues: CASSLSRGLEAFF. CDR3 bases: TGCGCCAGCAGCTTGAGTAGGGGACTGGAGGCTTTCTTT. The chain couples TRBV5-1 to TRBJ1-1, with D tentatively TRBD1 (5 bases). The CDR3 covers 13 residues. With 1 base removed from V and 11 bases from J, the gap between germline ends came to 15 bases. Germline CDR1 is SGHRS and CDR2 is YFSETQ. The whole variable domain, filled in from reference TRBV5-1 and TRBJ1-1, reads KAGVTQTPRYLIKTRGQQVTLSCSPISGHRSVSWYQQTPGQGLQFLFEYFSETQRNKGNFPGRFSGRQFSNSRSEMNVSTLELGDSALYLCASSLSRGLEAFFGQGTRLTVV.

This clone was seen once. V is TRBV5-6 and J is TRBJ2-7, with 14 bases matching TRBD2. CDR3 length: 14 residues. The J segment lost 6 bases and the V segment lost 4 bases, leaving 3 bases of the junction unmatched. Per germline, CDR1 SGHDT and CDR2 YYEEEE. The CDR3 DNA follows: TGTGCCAGCAGCGTGGGACTAGCGGGGGCCGAGCAGTACTTC. Translation gives CASSVGLAGAEQYF.

This rearrangement joins TRBV10-1 to TRBJ2-1; tentatively, D is TRBD2 (6 bases). CDR1 WNHNN and CDR2 SYGVQD come from the germline V gene (reference sequence). The CDR3 runs to 11 residues. The V and J ends lost 6 bases and 10 bases respectively, with 10 bases between them. CDR3 region: CASSQSGEQFF. CDR3 nucleotides: TGCGCCAGCAGCCAAAGCGGGGAGCAGTTCTTC.

CDR3 sequence reads: CASSSWSGRGNEQFF. The CDR3 DNA sequence: TGTGCCAGCAGCTCGTGGAGCGGGAGAGGCAATGAGCAGTTCTTC. V usage is TRBV7-8 and J usage is TRBJ2-1; 8 bases are a match to TRBD2. Unmatched junction bases numbered 8, after V lost 4 bases and J lost 6 bases. Germline V gene sequence: CDR1 SGHVS, CDR2 FQNEAQ. The CDR3 has 15 amino acids.

This chain links TRBV13 with TRBJ2-1; a possible D gene is TRBD1 (7 bases). The CDR3 runs 17 residues. V was trimmed by 2 bases and J by 4 bases, leaving 18 bases between them. Germline-derived CDR1 and CDR2 are PRHDT and FYEKMQ (reference sequence). The CDR3 nucleotides are TGTGCCAGCAGCTTATACGGAGGGGGCGGTCGATACAATGAGCAGTTCTTC. Protein sequence: CASSLYGGGGRYNEQFF. The variable domain in full, completed from reference TRBV13 and TRBJ2-1, reads AAGVIQSPRHLIKEKRETATLKCYPIPRHDTVYWYQQGPGQDPQFLISFYEKMQSDKGSIPDRFSAQQFSDYHSELNMSSLELGDSALYFCASSLYGGGGRYNEQFFGPGTRLTVL.

CDR3 coding DNA: TGTGCCAGCTCACAGACAGTCCAAGAGACCCAGTACTTC. It codes for CASSQTVQETQYF. The chain carries TRBV18 and TRBJ2-5, with D perhaps matching TRBD1 (5 bases). The length of the CDR3 is 13 residues. Trimming took off 4 bases at V and 1 base at J, with 7 bases between the two ends. CDR1 KGHSH and CDR2 LQKENI come from the germline V gene.

The chain joins TRBV2 to TRBJ1-5; tentative D call: TRBD1 (6 bases). The length of the CDR3 is 14 residues. V was pared by 2 bases and J by 6 bases, with 11 bases between. Per germline, CDR1 SNHLY and CDR2 FYNNEI. The CDR3 loop is CASSENQGSQPQHF. The CDR3 nucleotides read TGTGCCAGCAGTGAAAATCAGGGGAGTCAGCCCCAGCATTTT.

The chain uses TRBV5-4 and TRBJ1-4, with a possible D match to TRBD1 (5 bases). The CDR3 is 14 residues long. The V end lost 2 bases, the J end lost 7 bases, and 12 bases lay between the germline ends. Germline V lookup: CDR1 SGHNT, CDR2 YYREEE (reference sequence). The CDR3 DNA follows: TGTGCCAGCAGCTTCGGGGGTCCGGTTGAAAAACTGTTTTTT. Residues: CASSFGGPVEKLFF.